This T cell receptor beta chain was sequenced in a study of OX40 agonist ivuxolimab in advanced cancers. In the study overall: In this trial design, patients received ivuxolimab intravenously at 0.01 to 10 mg/kg every 2 weeks. Notes on the study in general: Doses of 0.1 to 3.0 mg/kg were accompanied by clonal expansion of CD4+ and CD8+ blood T cells by week 6.

Libraries were prepared by immunoSEQ multiplex PCR; TCRdb keeps only in-frame clonotypes and omits some of them. Of about 86,000 clones listed, 92% are singletons. Concerning this clone itself: No antigen is known for it.

The CDR3 is 12 amino acids. Germline CDR1 ENHRY, CDR2 SYGVKD. V was shortened by 0 bases and J by 11 bases, with 10 bases between the two germline ends. The source of this sequence is an adult with an advanced solid tumor such as melanoma, head and neck, liver or kidney cancer. Sequencing used CD4+ or CD8+ T cells sorted from blood, obtained in a trial of the OX40 agonist ivuxolimab. The chain carries TRBV10-3 and TRBJ1-1; D is undetermined. The CDR3 DNA follows: TGTGCCATCAGTGAGTCAGGACGGCGGGCTTTCTTT. Amino acids: CAISESGRRAFF.